Shown below are 9 T cell receptor beta chains from a single sample sequenced in a study of T cells in Graves' hyperthyroidism and ophthalmopathy. Authors of the study amplified TCR beta CDR3 regions from RNA transcripts. RT-PCR in the first round (using the HTBI primer set) targeted the TCR CDR3. TCRdb re-called the multiplex PCR reads with MiXCR, one entry per CDR3 protein. The sample has 200,000 to 250,000 distinct CDR3 sequences; 16% are singletons. The sample was blood. The receptors originated from a young woman with Graves' ophthalmopathy.

This clonotype was counted ten times or more. The V call is TRBV11-2, the J call TRBJ2-3, with D unresolved. The V and J ends lost 1 base and 5 bases respectively, with 10 bases between them. The CDR3 contains 14 residues. Germline V lookup: CDR1 SGHAT, CDR2 FQNNGV. CDR3 amino acids: CASSLVSTGDTQYF. The CDR3 DNA reads TGTGCCAGCAGCTTAGTTAGCACGGGAGATACGCAGTATTTT. Looking up the rest from reference TRBV11-2 and TRBJ2-3 gives the full variable domain: EAGVAQSPRYKIIEKRQSVAFWCNPISGHATLYWYQQILGQGPKLLIQFQNNGVVDDSQLPKDRFSAERLKGVDSTLKIQPAKLEDSAVYLCASSLVSTGDTQYFGPGTRLTVL.

This chain connects TRBV19 to TRBJ2-5; no clear D. This CDR3 has 13 residues. The V end lost 1 base, the J end lost 1 base, and 4 bases lay between the germline ends. The germline V gene has CDR1 LNHDA and CDR2 SQIVND (reference sequence). Written as DNA, the CDR3 is TGTGCCAGTAGTATAGCATTCCAAGAGACCCAGTACTTC. This gives the protein CASSIAFQETQYF.

This clonotype was found many times. This chain joins TRBV5-1 and TRBJ2-6; D is possibly TRBD2 (6 bases). This CDR3 spans 16 amino acids. Germline assignment: CDR1 SGHRS and CDR2 YFSETQ. The germline V and J ends were trimmed by 3 bases and 0 bases, with 10 bases remaining between them. CDR3 sequence: CASSSGGHSGANVLTF. CDR3 sequence (DNA): TGCGCCAGCAGCTCAGGAGGGCACTCTGGGGCCAACGTCCTGACTTTC.

The table lists this clonotype with many counts. The chain couples TRBV3-1 to TRBJ1-2; tentative D call: TRBD1 (6 bases). The CDR3 is 16 residues long. The germline CDR1 and CDR2 sequences are LGHDT and YNNKEL (reference sequence). V was shortened by 1 base and J by 0 bases, with 12 bases between the two germline ends. For the CDR3, the DNA is TGTGCCAGCAGCCAAGTAATCGGGACATCTAACTATGGCTACACCTTC. It encodes CASSQVIGTSNYGYTF.

This clonotype was observed many times. The gene calls are TRBV20-1 and TRBJ1-1; perhaps TRBD1 as D (6 bases). V lost 0 bases, J lost 1 base, and 15 bases lay in between. Germline CDR1 DFQATT, CDR2 SNEGSKA (reference sequence). The CDR3 runs 16 residues. The CDR3 bases are TGCAGTGCTAGAGATGGAAGGGGACAAAGGAACACTGAAGCTTTCTTT. This codes for CSARDGRGQRNTEAFF.

At least ten counts were recorded for this clonotype. This chain connects TRBV2 to TRBJ1-2; tentatively, D is TRBD1 (6 bases). Trimming shortened V by 3 bases and J by 7 bases, and 12 bases separated the two germline ends. The V gene's germline CDR1 is SNHLY and CDR2 FYNNEI. The CDR3 sequence is 13 residues long. CDR3 protein: CASSEAGAPGYTF. Here the CDR3 DNA reads TGTGCCAGCAGTGAGGCGGGGGCCCCTGGCTACACCTTC.

This rearrangement joins TRBV5-1 to TRBJ2-1; TRBD1 is a possible D gene (6 bases). The CDR3 is 14 residues long. Per germline, CDR1 SGHRS and CDR2 YFSETQ. The V and J ends lost 0 bases and 4 bases respectively, with 8 bases between them. Here the CDR3 DNA reads TGCGCCAGCAGCTTGGTGGACAGATACAATGAGCAGTTCTTC. As protein: CASSLVDRYNEQFF. Supplemented by reference TRBV5-1 and TRBJ2-1, the full variable domain reads KAGVTQTPRYLIKTRGQQVTLSCSPISGHRSVSWYQQTPGQGLQFLFEYFSETQRNKGNFPGRFSGRQFSNSRSEMNVSTLELGDSALYLCASSLVDRYNEQFFGPGTRLTVL.

In its sample, this clonotype was seen many times. The chain carries TRBV29-1 and TRBJ2-5; 8 bases are a match to TRBD1. The CDR3 is made up of 13 amino acids. Germline CDR1 and CDR2: SQVTM and ANQGSEA. V shed 5 bases, J shed 1 base, and the junction held 3 bases outside the gene matches. DNA for the CDR3: TGCAGCGTTCCCGGACAGGGCCAAGAGACCCAGTACTTC. Translated: CSVPGQGQETQYF.

The chain is built from TRBV5-4 and TRBJ1-1, with D unclear. The ends were cut back, 3 bases at V and 1 base at J, with 10 bases in the middle. Germline V gene sequence: CDR1 SGHNT, CDR2 YYREEE (reference sequence). The CDR3 contains 14 residues. In DNA form, the CDR3 reads TGTGCCAGCAGCTCGGCGGGAGCGAACACTGAAGCTTTCTTT. Protein product: CASSSAGANTEAFF.